The 30 T cell receptor beta chains below come from one sample, sequenced in a study of T cells in Graves' hyperthyroidism and ophthalmopathy. RNA transcripts provided the source from which TCR beta CDR3 regions were amplified. TCR CDR3 underwent first-round RT-PCR with the HTBI primer set. In TCRdb, the multiplex PCR reads were re-called with MiXCR into one record per CDR3 protein. The sample includes around 400,000 distinct CDR3 sequences, 13% of them seen just once. The sample taken for sequencing was blood. These receptors were collected from a woman aged 18-35 years with Graves' hyperthyroidism.

This clonotype came up a few times. This rearrangement joins TRBV18 to TRBJ2-7; 13 nucleotides agree with TRBD2. Trimming at V came to 3 bases and at J to 3 bases, leaving 2 bases not matched to a gene. CDR3 size: 15 residues. Germline V gene data show CDR1 as KGHSH and CDR2 as LQKENI. The CDR3, as DNA: TGTGCCAGCTCACCCTGGACTAGCGGGAGCTACGAGCAGTACTTC. It is translated as CASSPWTSGSYEQYF.

This clonotype was detected many times. The chain combines TRBV5-6 with TRBJ1-2; D unresolved. Germline CDR1 reads SGHDT; CDR2 reads YYEEEE. The CDR3 is 13 residues long. V lost 0 bases and J 5 bases, leaving 8 bases between the germline ends. The CDR3 coding sequence is TGTGCCAGCAGCTTGGCTGGGGATTATGGCTACACCTTC. Its protein product is CASSLAGDYGYTF.

Many counts were recorded for this clonotype. V usage is TRBV20-1 and J usage is TRBJ1-1; D remains unclear. The V end was cut by 7 bases, the J end by 3 bases, with 15 bases between. CDR1 is DFQATT and CDR2 is SNEGSKA in the germline V gene (reference sequence). This CDR3 has 13 residues. CDR3 in amino acids: CSVPGITDTEAFF. The CDR3 DNA reads as TGCAGTGTGCCGGGTATTACGGACACTGAAGCTTTCTTT.

This clonotype showed up many times. The chain has TRBV6-1 and TRBJ2-7; unclear D gene. Trimming removed 6 bases from V and 5 bases from J, with 8 bases in between. Germline V gene sequence: CDR1 MNHNS, CDR2 SASEGT. The CDR3 length is 11 residues. CDR3 sequence (DNA): TGTGCCAGCAGAGAGGTCCACGAGCAGTACTTC. Its protein product is CASREVHEQYF.

This clonotype was recorded at least ten times. The chain carries TRBV25-1 and TRBJ2-3; D tentatively fits TRBD1 or TRBD2 (5 bases each). Per germline, CDR1 MGHDK and CDR2 SYGVNS. The CDR3 extends over 16 amino acids. The V end was cut by 8 bases, the J end by 0 bases, with 18 bases between. This CDR3 reads CASPLSRGTSTDTQYF. Written as DNA, the CDR3 is TGTGCCAGCCCTCTTTCACGGGGCACTAGCACAGATACGCAGTATTTT.

This clonotype was seen at least ten times. The chain combines TRBV20-1 with TRBJ2-3, with 8 bases lining up with TRBD2. This CDR3 comprises 14 residues. The V and J ends lost 3 bases and 2 bases, in that order; junction bases with no gene match: 4. Germline V CDR1 and CDR2: DFQATT, SNEGSKA (reference sequence). The CDR3 sequence: CSASSGGNTDTQYF. The CDR3 region has the DNA TGCAGTGCTAGCAGCGGGGGAAACACAGATACGCAGTATTTT.

This clonotype was seen a handful of times. This chain joins TRBV11-2 and TRBJ1-2; D is ambiguous. CDR1 is SGHAT and CDR2 is FQNNGV in the germline V gene. This CDR3 has 13 amino acids. The germline V and J ends were trimmed by 5 bases and 4 bases, with 11 bases remaining between them. Here the CDR3 reads CASSTVVGYGYTF. Here the CDR3 DNA reads TGTGCCAGCAGCACCGTGGTAGGCTATGGCTACACCTTC.

This clonotype was seen repeatedly, ten times or more. V gene TRBV28 combines with J gene TRBJ1-2; a possible D gene is TRBD1 (6 bases). The V and J ends lost 6 bases and 7 bases respectively, with 15 bases between them. The V gene's germline CDR1 is MDHEN and CDR2 SYDVKM. The CDR3 covers 13 residues. The CDR3, as DNA: TGTGCCAGCAGCCAAGACAGGATCGCTGGCTACACCTTC. Residues: CASSQDRIAGYTF.

This clonotype has at least ten counts. J is TRBJ2-2 and V is TRBV24-1; no firm D call. CDR1 is KGHDR, CDR2 SFDVKD, per germline. CDR3 length: 16 residues. V dropped 0 bases and J dropped 0 bases, with 7 bases sitting between them. This CDR3 is CATSDLNTPNTGELFF. CDR3 bases: TGTGCCACCAGTGATTTGAACACACCGAACACCGGGGAGCTGTTTTTT.

This clonotype has just a few counts. J is TRBJ1-1 and V is TRBV30; no clear D gene. The CDR3 is made up of 12 amino acids. The germline CDR1 and CDR2 sequences are GTSNPN and SVGIG (reference sequence). V lost 2 bases, J lost 4 bases, and 8 bases lay in between. The CDR3: CAWSPRSTEAFF. In DNA form, the CDR3 reads TGTGCCTGGAGTCCCCGAAGCACTGAAGCTTTCTTT.

This clonotype appeared a few times. V and J are TRBV3-1 and TRBJ1-5; D is unclear. Germline V gives CDR1 LGHDT, CDR2 YNNKEL (reference sequence). The CDR3 extends over 16 amino acids. Trimming shortened V by 1 base and J by 4 bases, and 14 bases separated the two germline ends. The CDR3 coding sequence is TGTGCCAGCAGCCAAGGGGTAGGGCGAGGAAATCAGCCCCAGCATTTT. Its translation is CASSQGVGRGNQPQHF.

There are many counts of this clonotype. The chain joins TRBV5-6 to TRBJ2-3; tentatively, D is TRBD2 (6 bases). CDR1 is SGHDT and CDR2 is YYEEEE in the germline V gene. The V end was cut by 2 bases, the J end by 6 bases, with 22 bases between. The CDR3 length is 17 residues. The CDR3 DNA sequence: TGTGCCAGCAGCTTAGGGTATCGGACTATGGGATTCGATACGCAGTATTTT. As protein: CASSLGYRTMGFDTQYF.

This chain links TRBV6-1 with TRBJ2-6; D could derive from TRBD1 or TRBD2 (5 bases each). The CDR3 totals 17 residues. Deletions cut 6 bases from V and 1 base from J, with 16 bases between. CDR1 and CDR2 (germline): MNHNS, SASEGT. This CDR3 reads CASSAGTGSSGANVLTF. Here the CDR3 DNA reads TGTGCCAGCAGCGCCGGGACGGGGAGTTCTGGGGCCAACGTCCTGACTTTC.

The rearrangement links TRBV9 to TRBJ2-1; 7 bases match TRBD2. Germline loops: CDR1 SGDLS, CDR2 YYNGEE. V was pared by 0 bases and J by 8 bases, with 11 bases of the junction left unmatched. This CDR3 is built from 16 residues. The CDR3 DNA reads TGTGCCAGCAGCGTAGGATTAGCGGGTTCGAAGCATGAGCAGTTCTTC. Translation gives CASSVGLAGSKHEQFF. The whole variable domain, remainder taken from reference TRBV9 and TRBJ2-1, is DSGVTQTPKHLITATGQRVTLRCSPRSGDLSVYWYQQSLDQGLQFLIQYYNGEERAKGNILERFSAQQFPDLHSELNLSSLELGDSALYFCASSVGLAGSKHEQFFGPGTRLTVL.

This rearrangement joins TRBV5-1 to TRBJ2-5; a possible D gene is TRBD2 (6 bases). Germline CDR1 reads SGHRS; CDR2 reads YFSETQ. CDR3 length: 17 amino acids. With 0 bases removed from V and 6 bases from J, the gap between germline ends came to 21 bases. The CDR3: CASSLVSTTSRDKTQYF. Written as DNA, the CDR3 is TGCGCCAGCAGCTTGGTATCTACAACTAGCCGTGATAAGACCCAGTACTTC.

This clonotype occurred a few times. The genes are TRBV6-5 and TRBJ2-7; no clear D gene. CDR3 length equals 15 residues. Germline values: CDR1 MNHEY, CDR2 SVGAGI. Between the trimmed V and J ends, which lost 0 bases and 1 base, there was a span of 10 bases. The CDR3 loop is CASSYSSSGSYEQYF. The CDR3 nucleotides are TGTGCCAGCAGTTACTCGAGTAGTGGATCCTACGAGCAGTACTTC.

This clonotype was picked up one time. A much larger clonotype is one base distant, so this may be a read error. The chain is built from TRBV5-1 and TRBJ2-1, with 11 bases identical to TRBD1. Germline CDR1 SGHRS, CDR2 YFSETQ. Losses at the gene ends were 1 base for V and 10 bases for J; bases not matched to a gene: 7. The CDR3 runs to 15 residues. CDR3 loop: CASSLFGQGAGEQFF. CDR3 coding DNA: TGCGCCAGCAGCTTGTTCGGACAGGGGGCTGGGGAGCAGTTCTTC.

This clonotype was seen ten or more times. The V gene is TRBV27, the J gene TRBJ2-3; D gene ambiguous. Germline-derived CDR1 and CDR2 are MNHEY and SMNVEV (reference sequence). The CDR3 sequence is 15 residues long. The V gene lost 2 bases and the J gene lost 3 bases, with 12 bases spanning the gap. The CDR3 DNA sequence: TGTGCCAGCAGTTTAGGGCCATATGGGACAGATACGCAGTATTTT. It is translated as CASSLGPYGTDTQYF.

This clonotype was seen repeatedly, ten times or more. The chain uses TRBV27 and TRBJ2-1, with D unresolved. CDR1 MNHEY and CDR2 SMNVEV come from the germline V gene (reference sequence). With 3 bases removed from V and 0 bases from J, the gap between germline ends came to 12 bases. This CDR3 is built from 16 residues. CDR3: CASSFYVARSYNEQFF. CDR3 DNA sequence: TGTGCCAGCAGTTTCTACGTAGCACGCTCCTACAATGAGCAGTTCTTC.

In this sample, this clonotype turned up many times. CDR3 loop: CASSEAEFTDTQYF. The DNA for the CDR3 is TGTGCCAGCAGTGAAGCGGAATTCACAGATACGCAGTATTTT. The chain employs TRBV2 and TRBJ2-3; D gene uncertain. Trimming took off 0 bases at V and 2 bases at J, with 6 bases between the two ends. In germline, CDR1 is SNHLY, CDR2 FYNNEI. CDR3 length: 14 residues.

This clonotype was recorded many times. The chain has TRBV28 and TRBJ2-2, with D perhaps matching TRBD1 (5 bases). Trimming left V 3 bases short and J 6 bases short, with 11 bases between. CDR1 and CDR2 from the germline V gene are MDHEN and SYDVKM. There are 14 residues in the CDR3. The CDR3 sequence is CASSLQGLAGELFF. For the CDR3, the DNA is TGTGCCAGCAGTTTGCAGGGCCTGGCCGGGGAGCTGTTTTTT.

Comments on this clonotype: Being one base from a much bigger clone, this may be a read error. This CDR3 reads CTSSAGGAKTETQYF. The CDR3 bases are TGTACCAGCAGCGCAGGGGGCGCGAAGACGGAGACCCAGTACTTC. The chain couples TRBV5-8 to TRBJ2-5; TRBD1 agrees at 8 bases. Germline lookup yields CDR1 SGHTS and CDR2 YDEGEE. There are 15 residues in the CDR3.

The V gene is TRBV24-1, the J gene TRBJ2-5; tentatively, D is TRBD1 (6 bases). Looked up from germline, CDR1 is KGHDR and CDR2 is SFDVKD. Trimming shortened V by 4 bases and J by 2 bases, and 10 bases separated the two germline ends. The CDR3 has 14 amino acids. CDR3 sequence: CATSDPDRQETQYF. The CDR3 nucleotides are TGTGCCACCAGTGACCCCGACAGGCAAGAGACCCAGTACTTC.

This clonotype was recorded at least ten times. CDR3 DNA sequence: TGTGCCAGCAGAACGGACAGGGATGGGGGGGGAGCTTTCTTT. It specifies CASRTDRDGGGAFF. V is TRBV6-1 and J is TRBJ1-1, with 8 bases fitting TRBD1. The CDR3 runs to 14 residues. J was trimmed by 10 bases and V by 6 bases; bases with no gene match: 13. Per the germline V gene, CDR1 is MNHNS and CDR2 is SASEGT.

This clonotype showed up many times. CDR3 nucleotides: TGTGCCAGCAGTCCCTCCGGGGGCTGGGGCACTGAAGCTTTCTTT. As protein: CASSPSGGWGTEAFF. The V call is TRBV6-2 or TRBV6-3, the J call TRBJ1-1; tentatively, D is TRBD1 (6 bases). The CDR3 is made up of 15 amino acids. Germline CDR1 and CDR2: MNHEY and SVGEGT. The germline V and J ends were trimmed by 5 bases and 4 bases, with 17 bases remaining between them.

This clonotype has ten or more counts. The CDR3 spells CASSQAAGEQYF. The CDR3 nucleotides read TGTGCCAGCAGCCAAGCCGCCGGGGAGCAGTACTTC. The V and J genes are TRBV3-1 and TRBJ2-7; D remains ambiguous. CDR1 and CDR2 from the germline V gene are LGHDT and YNNKEL (reference sequence). This CDR3 contains 12 residues. V shed 1 base and J shed 7 bases, with 8 bases lying between them.

This clonotype was detected ten times or more. The chain has TRBV6-1 and TRBJ1-3; D might be TRBD1 (6 bases). Per the germline V gene, CDR1 is MNHNS and CDR2 is SASEGT. V was cut by 8 bases and J by 6 bases, with 11 bases left in between. The CDR3 contains 12 residues. The CDR3 DNA is TGTGCCAGCGTCGGGGGCAAAAACACCATATATTTT. Translated, it gives CASVGGKNTIYF.

This clonotype was recorded at least ten times. The gene calls are TRBV28 and TRBJ1-2; no clear D gene. The CDR3 consists of 14 residues. The germline CDR1 and CDR2 sequences are MDHEN and SYDVKM. Trimming removed 5 bases from V and 5 bases from J, with 15 bases in between. Here the CDR3 DNA reads TGTGCCAGCAGTCTCGGACCGATGGCGTATGGCTACACCTTC. This translates into CASSLGPMAYGYTF.

In this sample, this clonotype turned up many times. This sequence joins TRBV28 and TRBJ2-3; TRBD1 aligns across 9 bases. The V and J ends lost 3 bases and 4 bases, in that order; junction bases with no gene match: 11. The CDR3 covers 17 residues. CDR1 is MDHEN, CDR2 SYDVKM, per germline. The CDR3 is CASSFDWGQGRADTQYF. The CDR3 DNA follows: TGTGCCAGCAGTTTTGATTGGGGACAGGGTAGAGCAGATACGCAGTATTTT.

Many counts were recorded for this clonotype. CDR3 amino acids: CASSPNQARYGYTF. The CDR3, as DNA: TGTGCCAGCAGTCCGAATCAGGCCCGCTATGGCTACACCTTC. This rearrangement joins TRBV27 to TRBJ1-2; D uncertain. The CDR3 is 14 residues long. Trimming shortened V by 5 bases and J by 4 bases, and 14 bases separated the two germline ends. The germline V gene has CDR1 MNHEY and CDR2 SMNVEV (reference sequence).